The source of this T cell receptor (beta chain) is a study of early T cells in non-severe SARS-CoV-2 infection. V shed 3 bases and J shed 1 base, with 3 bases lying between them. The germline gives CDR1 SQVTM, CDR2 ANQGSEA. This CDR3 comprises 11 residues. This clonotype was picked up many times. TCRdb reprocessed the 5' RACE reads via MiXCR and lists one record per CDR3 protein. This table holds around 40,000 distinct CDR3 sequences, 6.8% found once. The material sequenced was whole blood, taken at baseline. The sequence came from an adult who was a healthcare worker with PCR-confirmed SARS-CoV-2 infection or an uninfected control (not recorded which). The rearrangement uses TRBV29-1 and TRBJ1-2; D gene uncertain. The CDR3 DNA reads TGCAGCGTTGACGGTAACTATGGCTACACCTTC. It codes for CSVDGNYGYTF.